The subject of this entry is one TCR beta chain. In terms of age and location, participants ranged from roughly 18 to 89 years and lived in about 25 US areas. Participant reports of clinical history set cohort assignment. The data belong to a study of blood T cell repertoires in COVID-19. Across the whole study: Sample material is recorded as cDNA or gDNA derived from T cells, B-cell-depleted T cells, or PBMCs.

As handled by the study authors: Reference gene primer amplification gave estimated nucleated cell counts. Some clones are missing from TCRdb's copy, which holds only in-frame ones; the method was immunoSEQ multiplex PCR. The DNA gave D and trimming, while V, J and clone size come from that table. The repertoire holds approximately 260,000 clones, around nine tenths seen once, with 1.9% in the top ten. The germline CDR1 and CDR2 sequences are SGHRS and YFSETQ. The junction had 9 bases not matched to a gene; V was cut back by 4 bases and J by 8 bases. The CDR3 contains 15 residues. Sample: PBMCs or T cells enriched from blood (not recorded which). This TCR derives from a woman under 30 who had recovered from COVID-19. V and J are TRBV5-1 and TRBJ1-4, with 9 bases matching TRBD1. The CDR3 loop reads CASSVSGTGTEKLFF. CDR3 DNA sequence: TGCGCCAGCAGCGTCTCCGGGACAGGGACCGAAAAACTGTTTTTT.